This T cell receptor beta chain was identified in a study of patients and donors after allogeneic stem cell transplantation. The V and J ends lost 3 bases and 8 bases, in that order; junction bases with no gene match: 4. This CDR3 comprises 13 residues. Germline values: CDR1 DFQATT, CDR2 SNEGSKA (reference sequence). TCRdb reprocessed the RT-PCR reads with MiXCR, giving one entry per CDR3 protein. This sample yields over 150,000 distinct CDR3 sequences, of which 30% are seen a single time; around 3% belongs to the top ten. The sequenced sample consisted of blood, either unsorted or a sorted T cell fraction (not recorded which). The chain joins TRBV20-1 to TRBJ1-6, with 7 bases that match TRBD1. This clonotype was sampled from a human donor who was either an allogeneic HSCT recipient or a stem cell or donor lymphocyte infusion donor (not recorded which). It is not recorded whose cells these are; they may come from a transplant donor. CDR3 residues: CSARNRGDSPLHF. CDR3 sequence (DNA): TGCAGTGCTAGGAACAGGGGAGATTCACCCCTCCACTTT.